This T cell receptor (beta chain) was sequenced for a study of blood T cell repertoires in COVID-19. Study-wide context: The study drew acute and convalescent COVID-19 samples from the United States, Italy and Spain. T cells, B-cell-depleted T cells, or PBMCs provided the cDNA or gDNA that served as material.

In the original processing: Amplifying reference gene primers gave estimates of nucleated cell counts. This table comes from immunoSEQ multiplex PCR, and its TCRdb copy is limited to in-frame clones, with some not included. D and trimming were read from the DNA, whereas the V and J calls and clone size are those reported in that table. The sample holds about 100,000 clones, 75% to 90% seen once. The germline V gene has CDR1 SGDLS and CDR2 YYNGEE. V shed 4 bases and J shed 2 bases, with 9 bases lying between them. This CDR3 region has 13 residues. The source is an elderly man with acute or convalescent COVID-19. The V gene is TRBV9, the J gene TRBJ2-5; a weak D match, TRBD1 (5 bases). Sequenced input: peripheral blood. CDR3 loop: CASSTQGQETQYF. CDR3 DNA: TGTGCCAGCAGCACCCAGGGTCAAGAGACCCAGTACTTC.